Listed below are T cell receptor beta chains from one sample, sequenced in a study of T cells in localized non-small cell lung cancer. Clones were read by immunoSEQ multiplex PCR, and TCRdb kept only the in-frame ones, dropping some. The table shows more than 9,000 clones, with around three quarters occurring only once. Sequencing was performed on peripheral blood, taken before any cancer treatment. The receptor set was obtained from a male donor older than 55 with stage I lung adenocarcinoma. CDR3s include the opening cysteine and the closing phenylalanine or tryptophan. Fields, in order: V gene, clone size, J gene, D gene, CDR3 length, CDR3 DNA, CDR3 protein. The D gene is left open where the match is weak. For some rows the clone size is stated as once, few or many, or as a class when expanded; others skip it.

TRBV5-1	once	TRBJ1-1	-	14	TGCGCCAGCAGCCTACAGGGTGGGAACACTGAAGCTTTCTTT	CASSLQGGNTEAFF
TRBV6-1	-	TRBJ1-2	-	13	TGTGCCAGCAGTGAGAATCGGGACGGTGGCTACACCTTC	CASSENRDGGYTF
TRBV25-1	-	TRBJ2-3	-	18	TGTGCCAGCAGTGAATCTTTAGGGACCAGCAAGGAGGCAGATACGCAGTATTTT	CASSESLGTSKEADTQYF
TRBV9	once	TRBJ2-6	-	15	TGTGCCAGCAGCGTGCTAGCATCTGGGGCCAACGTCCTGACTTTC	CASSVLASGANVLTF
TRBV5-6	few	TRBJ2-1	TRBD1	13	TGTGCCAGCAGCTGGGGGACAGTGAATGAGCAGTTCTTC	CASSWGTVNEQFF
TRBV5-8	-	TRBJ2-7	TRBD2	14	TGTGCCAGCAGGGGACGGACTAGCGGCAACGAGCAGTACTTC	CASRGRTSGNEQYF
TRBV28	once	TRBJ2-3	-	14	TGTGCCAGCAGTCTCATCGGCAGCAAAGATACGCAGTATTTT	CASSLIGSKDTQYF
TRBV7-3	-	TRBJ1-2	-	15	TGTGCCAGCAGCCCAGACACAGGGCGGGGGTATGGCTACACCTTC	CASSPDTGRGYGYTF
TRBV19	-	TRBJ2-1	TRBD2	15	TGTGCCAGTAGCGCCGGGACTAGCGCCTACAATGAGCAGTTCTTC	CASSAGTSAYNEQFF
TRBV28	-	TRBJ1-4	TRBD1	16	TGTGCCAGCAGAACGACAGGGTACGCAACTAATGAAAAACTGTTTTTT	CASRTTGYATNEKLFF
TRBV28	-	TRBJ1-5	-	15	TGTGCCAGCAGAAGACAGGAGGGAAGCAATCAGCCCCAGCATTTT	CASRRQEGSNQPQHF
TRBV7-8	few	TRBJ1-2	-	15	TGTGCCAGCAGCTTAGGGTTTTTACCGATCTATGGCTACACCTTC	CASSLGFLPIYGYTF
TRBV19	-	TRBJ1-6	TRBD1	15	TGTGCCAGTAGTATCCTCGGGACAGGGTATTCACCCCTCCACTTT	CASSILGTGYSPLHF
TRBV6-6	-	TRBJ1-1	-	14	TGTGCCAGCAGTTATTCGCGGAAGAACACTGAAGCTTTCTTT	CASSYSRKNTEAFF
TRBV7-2	-	TRBJ1-3	TRBD1	16	TGTGCCAGCAGCTGGAGGAAGGGGGCAGGGGGAAACACCATATATTTT	CASSWRKGAGGNTIYF
TRBV5-5	-	TRBJ2-3	-	16	TGTGCCAGCAGCCCTCGTCTCAGGGACCCCACAGATACGCAGTATTTT	CASSPRLRDPTDTQYF
TRBV7-9	-	TRBJ1-6	-	14	TGTGCCAGCAGCTCAGAGCAGGTTAATTCACCCCTCCACTTT	CASSSEQVNSPLHF
TRBV5-1	few	TRBJ1-2	-	12	TGCGCCAGCACCATAGGGAACTATGGCTACACCTTC	CASTIGNYGYTF
TRBV19	-	TRBJ1-1	-	15	TGTGCCAGTAGTATAGGAGCAGCCAGTTCCACTGAAGCTTTCTTT	CASSIGAASSTEAFF
TRBV6-5	-	TRBJ2-1	TRBD2	16	TGTGCCAGCAGTTACGGTTCAAGCGGGGGTTACAATGAGCAGTTCTTC	CASSYGSSGGYNEQFF
TRBV27	-	TRBJ1-1	-	16	TGTGCCAGCAGTTTCAGGGCGGACCTCATGAACACTGAAGCTTTCTTT	CASSFRADLMNTEAFF
TRBV21-1	-	TRBJ2-3	-	17	TGTGCCAGCAGCAACACTCCGGGACCCAAGGGCCCAGATACGCAGTATTTT	CASSNTPGPKGPDTQYF
TRBV6-1	-	TRBJ2-3	TRBD2	15	TGTGCCAGCAGTGGCGGCGGGGGGACAACAGATACGCAGTATTTT	CASSGGGGTTDTQYF
TRBV2	-	TRBJ2-7	TRBD2	15	TGTGCCAGCTTAACACCCGGGACTATGCTTCAAGAGCAGTACTTC	CASLTPGTMLQEQYF
TRBV28	-	TRBJ2-4	-	15	TGTGCCAGCAGTTTAGCGATCAGGGCGGGAAACATTCAGTACTTC	CASSLAIRAGNIQYF
TRBV20-1	-	TRBJ1-4	-	10	TGCAGTGCTAGGGGGTTAAAACTGTTTTTT	CSARGLKLFF
TRBV12-5	-	TRBJ2-3	TRBD2	16	TGTGCTAGTGGTTTGGAGACTAGCGGATACACAGATACGCAGTATTTT	CASGLETSGYTDTQYF
TRBV2	-	TRBJ1-5	TRBD1	17	TGTGCCAGCAGCAGGGGGCAGGGGGCGGTTGGCAATCAGCCCCAGCATTTT	CASSRGQGAVGNQPQHF
TRBV7-3	-	TRBJ2-1	TRBD2	15	TGTGCCAGCAGCTTACCGGGGAGGGGAAACAATGAGCAGTTCTTC	CASSLPGRGNNEQFF
TRBV10-3	-	TRBJ1-1	TRBD1	12	TGTGCCATACGACAGGGAAACACTGAAGCTTTCTTT	CAIRQGNTEAFF
TRBV10-3	-	TRBJ2-2	-	14	TGTGCCATCAGTGAGCGGGGGATTGACGGGGAGCTGTTTTTT	CAISERGIDGELFF
TRBV18	few	TRBJ2-1	-	11	TGTGCCAGCTCACCTCAGATCGAGCAGTTCTTC	CASSPQIEQFF
TRBV15	-	TRBJ1-1	-	13	TGTGCCACCAGCAACCCAGATATCCCGTCGGCTTTCTTT	CATSNPDIPSAFF
TRBV6-8	-	TRBJ1-1	-	13	TGTGCCAGCAGCCAACAGGGTAGCACTGAAGCTTTCTTT	CASSQQGSTEAFF
TRBV11-1	-	TRBJ2-7	TRBD1	14	TGTGCCAGCAGCGTCACCGGGACAGCCTACGAGCAGTACTTC	CASSVTGTAYEQYF
TRBV6-6	few	TRBJ1-1	-	12	TGTGCCAGCAGTAGGGTGAACACTGAAGCTTTCTTT	CASSRVNTEAFF
TRBV4-1	-	TRBJ2-3	TRBD2	17	TGCGCCAGCAGCCAAGGACCTTTTAGCGGGGGGAGAGATACGCAGTATTTT	CASSQGPFSGGRDTQYF
TRBV9	-	TRBJ1-2	TRBD1	16	TGTGCCAGCAGCGTCGGGACAGGGGGGGCTAACTATGGCTACACCTTC	CASSVGTGGANYGYTF